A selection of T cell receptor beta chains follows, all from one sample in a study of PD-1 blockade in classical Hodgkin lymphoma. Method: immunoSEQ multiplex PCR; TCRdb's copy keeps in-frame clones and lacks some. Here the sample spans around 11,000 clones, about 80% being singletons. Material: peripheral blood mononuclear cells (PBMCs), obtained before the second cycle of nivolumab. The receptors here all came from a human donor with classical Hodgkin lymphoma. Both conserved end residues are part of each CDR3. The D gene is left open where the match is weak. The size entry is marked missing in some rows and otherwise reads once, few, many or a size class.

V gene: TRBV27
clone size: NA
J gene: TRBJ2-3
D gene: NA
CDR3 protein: CASSLSAAPDTQYF
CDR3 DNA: TGTGCCAGCAGTTTATCGGCGGCACCAGATACGCAGTATTTT

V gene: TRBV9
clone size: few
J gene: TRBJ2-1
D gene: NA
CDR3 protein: CASSLRDFYNEQFF
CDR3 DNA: TGTGCCAGCAGCCTTCGGGACTTCTACAATGAGCAGTTCTTC

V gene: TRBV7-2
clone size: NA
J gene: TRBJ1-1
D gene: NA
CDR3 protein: CASSYPGWNTEAFF
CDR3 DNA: TGTGCCAGCAGCTACCCGGGCTGGAACACTGAAGCTTTCTTT

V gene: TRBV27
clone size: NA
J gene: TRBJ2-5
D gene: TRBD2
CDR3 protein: CASQVAGGRQETQYF
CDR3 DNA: TGTGCCAGCCAAGTAGCGGGGGGGCGTCAAGAGACCCAGTACTTC

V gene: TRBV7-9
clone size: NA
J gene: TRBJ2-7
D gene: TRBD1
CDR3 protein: CASTTGTGTDEQYF
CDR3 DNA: TGTGCCAGCACCACTGGGACAGGGACGGACGAGCAGTACTTC

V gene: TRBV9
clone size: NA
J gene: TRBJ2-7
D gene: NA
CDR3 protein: CASSVRDGSYEQYF
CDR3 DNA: TGTGCCAGCAGCGTCCGAGACGGCTCCTACGAGCAGTACTTC

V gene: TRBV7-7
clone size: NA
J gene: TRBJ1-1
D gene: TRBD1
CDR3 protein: CASSTRTGGEAFF
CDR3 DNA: TGTGCCAGCAGCACGAGGACAGGGGGTGAAGCTTTCTTT

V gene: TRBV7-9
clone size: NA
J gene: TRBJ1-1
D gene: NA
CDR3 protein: CASSLESSYTEAFF
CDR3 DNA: TGTGCCAGCAGCTTAGAATCGAGTTACACTGAAGCTTTCTTT

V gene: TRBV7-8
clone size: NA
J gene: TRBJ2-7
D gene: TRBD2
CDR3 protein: CASSLVGGRHYEQYF
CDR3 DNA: TGTGCCAGCAGCTTAGTGGGCGGGAGACACTACGAGCAGTACTTC

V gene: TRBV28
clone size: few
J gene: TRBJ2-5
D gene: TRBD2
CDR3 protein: CASSYRVSLLAENQETQYF
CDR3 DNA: TGTGCCAGCAGTTACAGGGTTTCCCTACTAGCGGAGAACCAAGAGACCCAGTACTTC

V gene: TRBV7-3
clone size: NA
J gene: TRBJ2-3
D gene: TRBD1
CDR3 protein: CASSLTGTGSGTDTQYF
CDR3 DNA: TGTGCCAGCAGCTTAACGGGGACAGGGAGCGGCACAGATACGCAGTATTTT

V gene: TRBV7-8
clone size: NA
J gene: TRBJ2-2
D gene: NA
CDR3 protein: CASSLRSRVVAGELFF
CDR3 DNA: TGTGCCAGCAGCTTAAGATCCAGGGTGGTTGCCGGGGAGCTGTTTTTT

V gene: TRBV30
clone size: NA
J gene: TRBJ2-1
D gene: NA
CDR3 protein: CAWIRGESYNEQFF
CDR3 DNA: TGTGCCTGGATCCGCGGGGAGTCATACAATGAGCAGTTCTTC

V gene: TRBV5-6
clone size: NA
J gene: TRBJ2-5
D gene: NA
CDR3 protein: CASSFSGAETQYF
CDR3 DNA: TGTGCCAGCAGCTTTTCCGGGGCAGAGACCCAGTACTTC

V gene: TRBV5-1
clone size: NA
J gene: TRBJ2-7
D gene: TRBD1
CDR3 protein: CASSPGTGPSYEQYF
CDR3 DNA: TGCGCCAGCAGCCCCGGGACAGGGCCCTCCTACGAGCAGTACTTC

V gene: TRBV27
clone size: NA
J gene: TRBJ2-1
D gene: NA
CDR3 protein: CASSIRDSYNEQFF
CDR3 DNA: TGTGCCAGCAGTATCCGGGACTCCTACAATGAGCAGTTCTTC

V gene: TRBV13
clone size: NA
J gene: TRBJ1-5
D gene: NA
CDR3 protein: CASSLRTRGSQPQHF
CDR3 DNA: TGTGCCAGCAGCTTGAGGACTCGAGGAAGTCAGCCTCAGCATTTT

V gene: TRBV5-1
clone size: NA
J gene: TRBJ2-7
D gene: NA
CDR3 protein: CASSSPGTDTYEQYF
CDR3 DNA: TGCGCCAGCAGCTCCCCCGGGACGGACACCTACGAGCAGTACTTC

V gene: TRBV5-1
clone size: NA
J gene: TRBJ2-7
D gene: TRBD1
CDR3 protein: CASSSGQSSYEQYF
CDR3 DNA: TGCGCCAGCAGCTCGGGACAGAGCTCCTACGAGCAGTACTTC

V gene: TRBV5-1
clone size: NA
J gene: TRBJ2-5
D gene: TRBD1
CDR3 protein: CASSLERTGGSGTQYF
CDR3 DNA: TGCGCCAGCAGCTTGGAAAGGACAGGGGGCTCGGGGACCCAGTACTTC

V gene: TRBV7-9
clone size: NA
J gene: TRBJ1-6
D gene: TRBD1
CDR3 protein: CASSLDGRGPLHF
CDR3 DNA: TGTGCCAGCAGCTTAGATGGCAGGGGGCCCCTCCACTTT

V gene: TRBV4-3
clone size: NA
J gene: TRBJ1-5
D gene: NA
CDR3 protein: CASSRGTEHQPQHF
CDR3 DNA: TGCGCCAGCAGCCGAGGGACGGAGCATCAGCCCCAGCATTTT

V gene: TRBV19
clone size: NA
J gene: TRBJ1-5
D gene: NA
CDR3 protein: CASSIILAGLNQPQHF
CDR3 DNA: TGTGCCAGTAGTATTATCCTGGCCGGCCTCAATCAGCCCCAGCATTTT

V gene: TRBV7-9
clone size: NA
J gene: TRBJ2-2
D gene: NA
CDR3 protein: CASSLEVGGRERHTGELFF
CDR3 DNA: TGTGCCAGCAGCTTAGAGGTCGGGGGCAGGGAAAGACACACCGGGGAGCTGTTTTTT

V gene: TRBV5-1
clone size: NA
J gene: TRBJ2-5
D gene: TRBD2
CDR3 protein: CASSLGAGGPETQYF
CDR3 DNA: TGCGCCAGCAGCTTGGGAGCGGGGGGGCCTGAGACCCAGTACTTC

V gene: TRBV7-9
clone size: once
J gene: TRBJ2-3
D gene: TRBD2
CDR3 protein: CASSLLPGTITDTQYF
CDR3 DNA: TGTGCCAGCAGCTTACTTCCCGGGACTATCACAGATACGCAGTATTTT

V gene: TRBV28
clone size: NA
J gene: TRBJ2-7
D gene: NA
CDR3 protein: CASSRLGDHSYEQYF
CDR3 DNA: TGTGCCAGCAGTCGTCTGGGGGACCATTCCTACGAGCAGTACTTC

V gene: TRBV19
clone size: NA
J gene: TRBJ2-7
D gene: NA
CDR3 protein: CASSNREAYEQYF
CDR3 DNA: TGTGCCAGTAGTAACAGGGAGGCCTACGAGCAGTACTTC

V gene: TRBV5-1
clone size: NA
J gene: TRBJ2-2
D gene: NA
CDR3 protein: CASSLQGNTGELFF
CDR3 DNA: TGCGCCAGCAGCTTGCAGGGGAACACCGGGGAGCTGTTTTTT

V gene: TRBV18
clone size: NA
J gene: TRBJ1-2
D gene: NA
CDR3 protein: CASSSQDLNYGYTF
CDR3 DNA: TGTGCCAGCTCATCACAGGATCTGAACTATGGCTACACCTTC

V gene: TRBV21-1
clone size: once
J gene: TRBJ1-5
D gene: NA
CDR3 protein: CASSRRRGGEGNQPQHF
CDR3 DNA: TGTGCCAGCAGTCGGAGGCGGGGGGGCGAAGGCAATCAGCCCCAGCATTTT

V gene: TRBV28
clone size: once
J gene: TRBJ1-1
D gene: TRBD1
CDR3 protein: CASKDRGRMNTEAFF
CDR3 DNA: TGTGCCAGCAAGGACAGGGGGCGAATGAACACTGAAGCTTTCTTT

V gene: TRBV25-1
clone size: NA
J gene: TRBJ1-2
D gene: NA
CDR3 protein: CASSGLPDLYYGYTF
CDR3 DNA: TGTGCCAGCAGTGGACTACCCGACCTCTACTATGGCTACACCTTC

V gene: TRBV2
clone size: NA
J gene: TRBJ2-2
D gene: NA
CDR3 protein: CASSLRDRLTGELFF
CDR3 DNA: TGTGCCAGCAGTCTGCGGGACCGACTCACCGGGGAGCTGTTTTTT

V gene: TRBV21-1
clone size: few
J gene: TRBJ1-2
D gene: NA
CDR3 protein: CASSRGTLYGYTF
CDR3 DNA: TGTGCCAGCAGCAGGGGGACCTTGTATGGCTACACCTTC

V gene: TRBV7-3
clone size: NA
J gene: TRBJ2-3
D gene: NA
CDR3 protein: CASSLKGGDTQYF
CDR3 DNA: TGTGCCAGCAGCTTAAAGGGTGGGGATACGCAGTATTTT

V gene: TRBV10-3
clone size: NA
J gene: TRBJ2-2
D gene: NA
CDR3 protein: CAISEPFSGNTGELFF
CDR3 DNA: TGTGCCATCAGTGAACCTTTTAGCGGGAACACCGGGGAGCTGTTTTTT

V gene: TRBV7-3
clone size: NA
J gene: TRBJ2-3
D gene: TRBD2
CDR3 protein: CASSLGLAGGPSGTQYF
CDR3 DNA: TGTGCCAGCAGCTTAGGCCTGGCGGGAGGGCCCTCGGGCACGCAGTATTTT

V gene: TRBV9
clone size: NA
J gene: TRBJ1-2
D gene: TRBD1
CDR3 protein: CASSVEVLDRAYGYTF
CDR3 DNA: TGTGCCAGCAGCGTAGAAGTTCTGGACAGGGCTTATGGCTACACCTTC

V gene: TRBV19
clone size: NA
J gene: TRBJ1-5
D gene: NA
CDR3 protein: CASSIDHRDNQPQHF
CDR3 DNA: TGTGCCAGTAGTATAGATCACAGGGATAATCAGCCCCAGCATTTT

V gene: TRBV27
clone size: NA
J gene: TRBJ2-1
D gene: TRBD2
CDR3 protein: CASRSGTSSYNEQFF
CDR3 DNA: TGTGCCAGCAGGTCCGGGACTAGCTCCTACAATGAGCAGTTCTTC

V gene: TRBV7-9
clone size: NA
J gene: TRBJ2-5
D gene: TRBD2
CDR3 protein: CASSSPGLATETQYF
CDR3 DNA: TGTGCCAGCAGCTCGCCGGGACTAGCTACGGAGACCCAGTACTTC

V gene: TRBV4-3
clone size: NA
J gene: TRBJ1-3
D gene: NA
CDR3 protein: CASSQDRTVSGNTIYF
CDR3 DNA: TGCGCCAGCAGCCAAGATCGTACGGTCTCTGGAAACACCATATATTTT

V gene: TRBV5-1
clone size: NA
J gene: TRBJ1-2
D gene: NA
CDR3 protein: CASSSMTDLRHGYTF
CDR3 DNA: TGCGCCAGCAGCTCCATGACGGATCTAAGGCATGGCTACACCTTC

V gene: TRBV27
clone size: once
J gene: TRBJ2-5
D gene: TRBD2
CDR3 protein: CASSFMAPGGLQETQYF
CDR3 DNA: TGTGCCAGCAGTTTCATGGCACCGGGAGGGTTACAAGAGACCCAGTACTTC

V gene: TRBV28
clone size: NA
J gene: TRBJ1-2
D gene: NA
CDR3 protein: CASSLGRDSGYTF
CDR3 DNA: TGTGCCAGCAGTTTGGGCAGGGATTCGGGCTACACCTTC

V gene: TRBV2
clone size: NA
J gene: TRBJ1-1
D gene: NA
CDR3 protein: CASKAGRMNTEAFF
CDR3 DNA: TGTGCCAGCAAGGCCGGTCGAATGAACACTGAAGCTTTCTTT

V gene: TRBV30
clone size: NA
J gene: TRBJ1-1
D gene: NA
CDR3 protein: CAWKQGGTEAFF
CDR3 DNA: TGTGCCTGGAAACAGGGAGGCACTGAAGCTTTCTTT